The 29 T cell receptor beta chains in this list originate from one sample, sequenced in a study of blood T cell repertoires in COVID-19. The data were produced by immunoSEQ multiplex PCR, yet TCRdb's version contains in-frame clones alone and is incomplete. This repertoire shows approximately 200,000 clones, 89% found once; its top ten account for around 2%. Sequences were obtained from PBMCs or T cells enriched from blood (not recorded which). These receptors came from a woman aged 40 to 55 with acute COVID-19.

The V call is TRBV28, the J call TRBJ2-1, with TRBD2 matching over 11 bases. The CDR3 spans 15 residues. Per germline, CDR1 MDHEN and CDR2 SYDVKM. Losses at the gene ends were 3 bases for V and 8 bases for J; bases not matched to a gene: 6. The CDR3 here is CASSLFSGGAYEQFF. The CDR3 DNA reads TGTGCCAGCAGTTTGTTTAGCGGGGGGGCCTATGAGCAGTTCTTC.

This clone was observed a single time. The V gene is TRBV7-9, the J gene TRBJ2-3; TRBD2 might be the D (6 bases). The germline V gene encodes CDR1 SEHNR and CDR2 FQNEAQ (reference sequence). Trimming took 7 bases from V and 4 from J, leaving 9 bases between them. The CDR3 contains 12 residues. CDR3 bases: TGTGCCAGCATCGGGGGTGCAGATACGCAGTATTTT. It translates to CASIGGADTQYF.

The chain has TRBV11-1 and TRBJ1-5, with 8 bases identical to TRBD1. With V trimmed by 7 bases and J by 6 bases, 11 bases remained unmatched. The CDR3 covers 15 residues. Germline V gene data show CDR1 as SGHAT and CDR2 as FQDESV (reference sequence). This CDR3 is CASTNPDRVGQPQHF. The DNA for the CDR3 is TGTGCCAGCACCAATCCGGACAGGGTTGGTCAGCCCCAGCATTTT.

V gene TRBV11-2 combines with J gene TRBJ2-7; TRBD2 aligns across 15 bases. J gave up 7 bases and V 5 bases, and 9 bases lay outside the gene matches. This CDR3 has 16 amino acids. Germline assignment: CDR1 SGHAT and CDR2 FQNNGV. CDR3 nucleotides: TGTGCCAGCAGCCCACGAGTAGGACTAGCGGGGGGGGAGCAGTACTTC. Residues: CASSPRVGLAGGEQYF.

J is TRBJ2-3 and V is TRBV5-1; tentative D call: TRBD1 (5 bases). V lost 0 bases and J 5 bases, leaving 10 bases between the germline ends. Germline CDR1 is SGHRS and CDR2 is YFSETQ. The CDR3 contains 14 residues. The CDR3 protein is CASSLDQGRDTQYF. The DNA of the CDR3 is TGCGCCAGCAGCTTGGATCAGGGCAGAGATACGCAGTATTTT.

V gene TRBV28 combines with J gene TRBJ1-2; perhaps TRBD1 as D (5 bases). The germline V and J ends were trimmed by 1 base and 5 bases, with 8 bases remaining between them. Germline V gives CDR1 MDHEN, CDR2 SYDVKM. The CDR3 contains 13 residues. CDR3: CASSLFRGYGYTF. CDR3 in DNA: TGTGCCAGCAGTTTATTCCGGGGGTATGGCTACACCTTC.

The rearrangement links TRBV6-5 to TRBJ1-3; 7 bases agree with TRBD1. Per germline, CDR1 MNHEY and CDR2 SVGAGI. The CDR3 covers 15 residues. V gave up 0 bases and J gave up 4 bases; unmatched junction bases: 3. The DNA of the CDR3 is TGTGCCAGCAGTTACTCGACAGGGAACGGAAACACCATATATTTT. This translates into CASSYSTGNGNTIYF.

The chain joins TRBV5-1 to TRBJ1-4; D call uncertain. CDR1 is SGHRS and CDR2 is YFSETQ in the germline V gene. The V end was cut by 0 bases, the J end by 1 base, with 4 bases between. This CDR3 is 14 amino acids long. CDR3 sequence: CASSLAGTNEKLFF. DNA of the CDR3: TGCGCCAGCAGCTTGGCGGGAACTAATGAAAAACTGTTTTTT.

The chain has TRBV30 and TRBJ1-1; TRBD1 agrees at 10 bases. CDR1 and CDR2 from the germline V gene are GTSNPN and SVGIG (reference sequence). V was clipped by 5 bases and J by 5 bases; unmatched bases: 8. This CDR3 has 14 amino acids. The CDR3 reads CAWELGQGHTEAFF. The CDR3 DNA reads as TGTGCCTGGGAATTGGGACAGGGGCATACTGAAGCTTTCTTT.

This clone was counted a few times. This chain connects TRBV5-4 to TRBJ2-3; 10 bases line up with TRBD2. CDR1 SGHNT and CDR2 YYREEE come from the germline V gene (reference sequence). The CDR3 covers 16 residues. V dropped 4 bases and J dropped 5; count of bases not matched to a gene: 10. Here the CDR3 reads CASSLNPGLALDTQYF. CDR3 DNA: TGTGCCAGCAGCCTGAACCCGGGACTAGCGTTAGATACGCAGTATTTT.

The table lists this clone with a few counts. This sequence joins TRBV6-2 or TRBV6-3 and TRBJ1-5; D is undetermined. Germline V lookup: CDR1 MNHEY, CDR2 SVGEGT. The CDR3 is 14 amino acids. Trimming stripped 0 bases from V and 4 bases from J, with 7 bases between. As DNA, the CDR3 is TGTGCCAGCAGTTACTCGTTGAGTAATCAGCCCCAGCATTTT. Protein product: CASSYSLSNQPQHF.

This clone was seen a single time. This chain joins TRBV2 and TRBJ2-4; D gene uncertain. V gave up 1 base and J gave up 9 bases, with 4 bases separating them. The CDR3 spans 11 residues. Looked up from germline, CDR1 is SNHLY and CDR2 is FYNNEI. The CDR3 DNA reads TGTGCCAGCAGTGAAGTTAGCATTCAGTACTTC. Its protein is CASSEVSIQYF. Complete variable domain (other parts from reference TRBV2 and TRBJ2-4): EPEVTQTPSHQVTQMGQEVILRCVPISNHLYFYWYRQILGQKVEFLVSFYNNEISEKSEIFDDQFSVERPDGSNFTLKIRSTKLEDSAMYFCASSEVSIQYFGAGTRLSVL.

The rearrangement uses TRBV12-3 or TRBV12-4 and TRBJ2-5; a possible D gene is TRBD2 (7 bases). Trimming shortened V by 5 bases and J by 11 bases, and 18 bases separated the two germline ends. The CDR3 covers 13 residues. CDR3: CASSATPGGRQYF. Written as DNA, the CDR3 is TGTGCCAGCAGTGCGACGCCGGGGGGCAGGCAGTACTTC.

The V and J genes are TRBV9 and TRBJ1-3, with D unclear. Trimming stripped 0 bases from V and 2 bases from J, with 18 bases between. The V gene's germline CDR1 is SGDLS and CDR2 YYNGEE. The CDR3 is 18 residues long. The DNA of the CDR3 is TGTGCCAGCAGCGTAGACCCCTACGCTGAGCGTCCTGGAAACACCATATATTTT. Translating gives CASSVDPYAERPGNTIYF.

This CDR3 reads CASSRPSAGTGELFF. The CDR3 DNA reads TGTGCCAGCAGTCGCCCCTCGGCGGGCACCGGGGAGCTGTTTTTT. V usage is TRBV27 and J usage is TRBJ2-2, with a tentative D call TRBD2 (5 bases). The CDR3 consists of 15 residues. V gave up 5 bases and J gave up 4 bases, with 14 bases separating them. Germline V lookup: CDR1 MNHEY, CDR2 SMNVEV (reference sequence).

The sample holds one count of this clone. The chain combines TRBV11-1 with TRBJ2-3; D unresolved. V was clipped by 1 base and J by 3 bases, with 8 bases between them. Germline V lookup: CDR1 SGHAT, CDR2 FQDESV (reference sequence). This CDR3 region has 14 residues. The DNA for the CDR3 is TGTGCCAGCAGCTTAGGGAGTGTGACAGATACGCAGTATTTT. It specifies CASSLGSVTDTQYF.

This clone was seen ten or more times. The rearrangement joins TRBV4-1 to TRBJ2-4; 11 bases align to TRBD1. This CDR3 has 15 amino acids. Trimming cost V 0 bases and J 6 bases; bases outside gene matches: 1. Germline CDR1 reads MGHRA; CDR2 reads YSYEKL. The CDR3 sequence is CASSQDGQGANIQYF. The CDR3 nucleotides are TGCGCCAGCAGCCAAGACGGACAGGGGGCAAACATTCAGTACTTC.

The V and J genes are TRBV6-5 and TRBJ1-3, with D possibly being TRBD1 (6 bases). The CDR3 length is 15 residues. Between the trimmed V and J ends, which lost 5 bases and 2 bases, there was a span of 13 bases. CDR1 and CDR2 from the germline V gene are MNHEY and SVGAGI. Here the CDR3 reads CASSTDGDTGNTIYF. In DNA form, the CDR3 reads TGTGCCAGCAGTACCGACGGGGACACTGGAAACACCATATATTTT.

This sequence joins TRBV6-6 and TRBJ1-5; 7 nucleotides line up with TRBD1. The CDR3 sequence is 17 residues long. The germline V gene has CDR1 MNHNY and CDR2 SVGAGI (reference sequence). V was clipped by 5 bases and J by 1 base; unmatched bases: 11. The CDR3 region is CASSPRQGSRSNQPQHF. Here the CDR3 DNA reads TGTGCCAGCAGTCCCCGACAGGGATCCCGAAGCAATCAGCCCCAGCATTTT.

This chain uses TRBV6-2 or TRBV6-3 with TRBJ2-7, with D perhaps TRBD2 (5 bases). This CDR3 spans 13 amino acids. V was clipped by 4 bases and J by 7 bases, with 14 bases between them. The germline V gene encodes CDR1 MNHEY and CDR2 SVGEGT. CDR3 amino acids: CASSWVVGSEQYF. CDR3 in DNA: TGTGCCAGCAGTTGGGTGGTTGGGAGTGAGCAGTACTTC.

CDR3 region: CASSRSTGVEITGELFF. The CDR3 coding sequence is TGTGCCAGCAGTCGCTCCACAGGGGTCGAGATCACCGGGGAGCTGTTTTTT. V is TRBV28 and J is TRBJ2-2, with TRBD1 matching 7 bases. V lost 5 bases and J lost 4; bases outside the gene matches: 13. Germline V gene data show CDR1 as MDHEN and CDR2 as SYDVKM. The CDR3 totals 17 residues.

This chain connects TRBV27 to TRBJ2-1; 8 positions match TRBD2. V trimming: 3 bases; J trimming: 4 bases; junction bases outside the gene matches: 2. The CDR3 is 14 residues long. The V gene's germline CDR1 is MNHEY and CDR2 SMNVEV (reference sequence). CDR3 coding DNA: TGTGCCAGCAGTTTCGGGGGGGGGTACAATGAGCAGTTCTTC. Its protein is CASSFGGGYNEQFF.

V usage is TRBV2 and J usage is TRBJ2-3; D call uncertain. The germline V and J ends were trimmed by 7 bases and 3 bases, with 8 bases remaining between them. The CDR3 is 12 residues long. Germline V gene sequence: CDR1 SNHLY, CDR2 FYNNEI. The CDR3 DNA is TGTGCCAGCATTGATAGAACAGATACGCAGTATTTT. It is translated as CASIDRTDTQYF.

The rearrangement links TRBV6-2 or TRBV6-3 to TRBJ2-2; maybe TRBD1 (5 bases). This CDR3 comprises 13 residues. Trimming removed 0 bases at V and 6 bases at J, with 5 bases between. The germline V gene encodes CDR1 MNHEY and CDR2 SVGEGT. CDR3 DNA sequence: TGTGCCAGCAGTTACTCCAGGGCCGGGGAGCTGTTTTTT. It yields the protein CASSYSRAGELFF.

The rearrangement uses TRBV7-9 and TRBJ2-3; 7 nucleotides agree with TRBD2. CDR1 SEHNR and CDR2 FQNEAQ come from the germline V gene (reference sequence). CDR3 length: 16 residues. Unmatched junction bases numbered 4, after V lost 1 base and J lost 0 bases. CDR3 sequence reads: CASSLGAGASTDTQYF. CDR3 nucleotide sequence: TGTGCCAGCAGCTTAGGGGCGGGAGCAAGCACAGATACGCAGTATTTT.

The count of this clone is one. The CDR3 sequence: CASSSKMNTEAFF. DNA of the CDR3: TGTGCCAGCAGTTCTAAGATGAACACTGAAGCTTTCTTT. This chain connects TRBV2 to TRBJ1-1; D not resolved. Per germline, CDR1 SNHLY and CDR2 FYNNEI. This CDR3 contains 13 residues. Trimming left V 5 bases short and J 0 bases short, with 7 bases between.

Worth noting for this clone: Additional DNA sequences in this sample encode the identical CDR3. The chain is built from TRBV5-1 and TRBJ1-1; D perhaps matches TRBD1 (5 bases). The CDR3 consists of 14 residues. Germline V gives CDR1 SGHRS, CDR2 YFSETQ. Trimming stripped 0 bases from V and 4 bases from J, with 10 bases between. CDR3 amino acids: CASSLAGRGTEAFF. The CDR3 DNA reads as TGCGCCAGCAGCTTGGCAGGGAGGGGCACTGAAGCTTTCTTT.

The chain recombines TRBV5-8 with TRBJ2-7; no reliable D call. Germline-derived CDR1 and CDR2 are SGHTS and YDEGEE. With 1 base removed from V and 4 bases from J, the gap between germline ends came to 9 bases. The CDR3 totals 13 residues. This CDR3 is CASSLIRFYEQYF. The CDR3 region has the DNA TGTGCCAGCAGCTTGATCCGGTTTTACGAGCAGTACTTC.

Details on this clone: The same CDR3 can be traced to other DNA sequences in this sample. The CDR3 nucleotides are TGTGCCAGCAGCCCGGGACAGAACACTGAAGCTTTCTTT. Translating it yields CASSPGQNTEAFF. V usage is TRBV7-2 and J usage is TRBJ1-1, with D perhaps TRBD1 (6 bases). The CDR3 consists of 13 residues. Deletions cut 5 bases from V and 1 base from J, with 8 bases between. Germline-derived CDR1 and CDR2 are SGHTA and FQGNSA.